The rows below give T cell receptor beta chains drawn from one sample of a study of blood T cell repertoires in COVID-19. Repertoires were generated with immunoSEQ multiplex PCR, while TCRdb's copy carries only in-frame clones and drops some. This sample has approximately 200,000 clones; over 80% occur once, and the top ten carry 1.2%. Sequenced sample: PBMCs or T cells enriched from blood (not recorded which). The receptors were gathered from a man aged 30-40 years who had recovered from COVID-19. CDR3s include the opening cysteine and the closing phenylalanine or tryptophan. Each record gives: clone size, V gene, J gene, CDR3 protein. Some rows mark clone size as missing; the rest say once, few, many or name a class of expanded clone.

abundance: few; v_gene: TRBV7-2; j_gene: TRBJ2-7; CDR3aa: CASSWTGGSYEQYF
abundance: .; v_gene: TRBV11-2; j_gene: TRBJ1-2; CDR3aa: CASSVEAAHGYTF
abundance: .; v_gene: TRBV7-8; j_gene: TRBJ2-1; CDR3aa: CASSLELAGVVDEQFF
abundance: .; v_gene: TRBV7-9; j_gene: TRBJ1-4; CDR3aa: CASSFRDSNEKLFF
abundance: .; v_gene: TRBV27; j_gene: TRBJ2-2; CDR3aa: CASTQGGMGGELFF
abundance: once; v_gene: TRBV29-1; j_gene: TRBJ2-1; CDR3aa: CSGLEGSYNEQFF
abundance: .; v_gene: TRBV4-3; j_gene: TRBJ2-1; CDR3aa: CASSQVWSLPLAGEGNEQFF
abundance: .; v_gene: TRBV11-2; j_gene: TRBJ1-2; CDR3aa: CASSLGQGYGYTF
abundance: .; v_gene: TRBV12-5; j_gene: TRBJ2-2; CDR3aa: CASAQRDGELFF
abundance: .; v_gene: TRBV27; j_gene: TRBJ2-2; CDR3aa: CASSLRLAGGGTGELFF
abundance: .; v_gene: TRBV15; j_gene: TRBJ1-4; CDR3aa: CATSRDPPGTTNEKLFF
abundance: .; v_gene: TRBV2; j_gene: TRBJ2-1; CDR3aa: CAYGGSSSYNEQFF
abundance: once; v_gene: TRBV4-1; j_gene: TRBJ2-2; CDR3aa: CASSHGLAGLNTGELFF
abundance: .; v_gene: TRBV5-1; j_gene: TRBJ2-7; CDR3aa: CASSPRQGPPYEQYF
abundance: .; v_gene: TRBV25-1; j_gene: TRBJ2-7; CDR3aa: CASSVTGNEQYF
abundance: .; v_gene: TRBV7-2; j_gene: TRBJ2-5; CDR3aa: CASSLVYRGQETQYF
abundance: .; v_gene: TRBV27; j_gene: TRBJ2-7; CDR3aa: CASSPTGGNYEQYF
abundance: once; v_gene: TRBV6-5; j_gene: TRBJ1-1; CDR3aa: CASSYSGTLNTEAFF
abundance: .; v_gene: TRBV7-9; j_gene: TRBJ2-1; CDR3aa: CASSLVRTGKDYNEQFF
abundance: .; v_gene: TRBV6-1; j_gene: TRBJ1-4; CDR3aa: CASSEAPTANEKLFF
abundance: few; v_gene: TRBV7-9; j_gene: TRBJ2-1; CDR3aa: CASSPRAGTYNEQFF
abundance: .; v_gene: TRBV6-5; j_gene: TRBJ1-4; CDR3aa: CASSYSISLRSEKLFF
abundance: .; v_gene: TRBV3-1/TRBV3-2; j_gene: TRBJ1-2; CDR3aa: CASSPSGGANYGYTF
abundance: .; v_gene: TRBV19; j_gene: TRBJ1-5; CDR3aa: CATRTGALSNQPQHF
abundance: .; v_gene: TRBV27; j_gene: TRBJ2-3; CDR3aa: CASSFTSGISTDTQYF
abundance: .; v_gene: TRBV11-2; j_gene: TRBJ2-1; CDR3aa: CASSLAEDEQFF
abundance: .; v_gene: TRBV27; j_gene: TRBJ1-4; CDR3aa: CASSSTRGLEKLFF
abundance: .; v_gene: TRBV7-2; j_gene: TRBJ2-1; CDR3aa: CASSRRTGLDEQFF
abundance: .; v_gene: TRBV11-2; j_gene: TRBJ2-1; CDR3aa: CASSLAWAGRPYNEQFF
abundance: few; v_gene: TRBV5-4; j_gene: TRBJ1-1; CDR3aa: CASSNGGERTTEAFF
abundance: .; v_gene: TRBV19; j_gene: TRBJ2-1; CDR3aa: CASSTPGQGANNEQFF
abundance: .; v_gene: TRBV5-4; j_gene: TRBJ1-2; CDR3aa: CASSPDRNYGYTF
abundance: .; v_gene: TRBV15; j_gene: TRBJ2-7; CDR3aa: CATSRDPQGSSYEQYF
abundance: once; v_gene: TRBV12-3/TRBV12-4; j_gene: TRBJ2-2; CDR3aa: CASSPAGELFF
abundance: .; v_gene: TRBV6-5; j_gene: TRBJ1-2; CDR3aa: CASSYSPTDVYGYTF
abundance: .; v_gene: TRBV6-2/TRBV6-3; j_gene: TRBJ2-2; CDR3aa: CASSYQQRGGNTGELFF
abundance: .; v_gene: TRBV24-1; j_gene: TRBJ1-1; CDR3aa: CATSGGDRAADEAFF
abundance: .; v_gene: TRBV3-1/TRBV3-2; j_gene: TRBJ2-5; CDR3aa: CASSQGGVGETQYF
abundance: .; v_gene: TRBV11-3; j_gene: TRBJ2-3; CDR3aa: CASSPQTGTDTQYF
abundance: .; v_gene: TRBV5-6; j_gene: TRBJ1-2; CDR3aa: CASSFTTNYGYTF
abundance: .; v_gene: TRBV6-5; j_gene: TRBJ2-7; CDR3aa: CASSTSDRDYEQYF
abundance: .; v_gene: TRBV5-1; j_gene: TRBJ2-7; CDR3aa: CASSASTGPHYEQYF
abundance: .; v_gene: TRBV11-1; j_gene: TRBJ1-4; CDR3aa: CASSHRDKYEKLFF
abundance: .; v_gene: TRBV10-2; j_gene: TRBJ1-5; CDR3aa: CASSRRTAEVLSPPAPQHF
abundance: .; v_gene: TRBV11-2; j_gene: TRBJ2-5; CDR3aa: CASSLGGDRETQYF
abundance: .; v_gene: TRBV11-2; j_gene: TRBJ1-2; CDR3aa: CASSPRNRRELGGYTF
abundance: .; v_gene: TRBV19; j_gene: TRBJ2-5; CDR3aa: CASSIPRTENQETQYF